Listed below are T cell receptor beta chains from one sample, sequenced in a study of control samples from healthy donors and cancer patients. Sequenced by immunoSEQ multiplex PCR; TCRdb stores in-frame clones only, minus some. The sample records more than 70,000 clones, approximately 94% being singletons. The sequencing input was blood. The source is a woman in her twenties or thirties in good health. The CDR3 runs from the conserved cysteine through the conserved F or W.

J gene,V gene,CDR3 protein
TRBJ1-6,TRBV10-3,CAISASVGNSPLHF
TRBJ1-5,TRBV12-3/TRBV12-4,CASTRSGGQPQHF
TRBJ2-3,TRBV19,CASSMGTGAYTQYF
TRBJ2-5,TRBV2,CASIRQAIQETQYF
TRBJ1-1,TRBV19,CASSITGRWDAFF
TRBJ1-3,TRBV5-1,CASSYGGDTFSGNTIYF
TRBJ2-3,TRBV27,CASSLTGSSLNTQYF
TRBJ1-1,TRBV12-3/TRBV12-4,CASSPRNTEAFF
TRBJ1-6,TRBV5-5,CASRYGAGESDSPLHF
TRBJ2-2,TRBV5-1,CASSKSPANTGELFF
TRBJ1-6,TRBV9,CASSVGGHQTLHF
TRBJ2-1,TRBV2,CASSEALQGGDEQFF
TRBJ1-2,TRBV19,CASRQGEAGYTF
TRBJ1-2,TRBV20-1,CSAGDNYGYTF
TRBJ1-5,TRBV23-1,CASSQSPQGRNQPQHF
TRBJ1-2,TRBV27,CASNPRGGSVYGYTF
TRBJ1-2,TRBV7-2,CASSLAHTTGYGYTF
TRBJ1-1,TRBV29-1,CSVEVLMSGEAFF
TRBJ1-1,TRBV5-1,CASSETVNTEAFF
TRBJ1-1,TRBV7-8,CASNLGAQTEAFF
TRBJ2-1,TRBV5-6,CASSLGNEQFF
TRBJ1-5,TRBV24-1,CATSRQSSNQPQHF
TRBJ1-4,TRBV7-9,CASSLGTGRVEKLFF
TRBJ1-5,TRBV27,CASSNGQFNQPQHF
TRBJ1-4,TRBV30,CAGRGEKLFF
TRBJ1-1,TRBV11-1,CASSLQGNTEAFF
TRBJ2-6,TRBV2,CASSATGHGANVLTF
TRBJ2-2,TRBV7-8,CASSLTRGAYPGELFF
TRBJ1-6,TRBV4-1,CASSSSYNSPLHF
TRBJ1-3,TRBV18,CASSPSRQAGASGNTIYF
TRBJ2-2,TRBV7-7,CASSLVPGRAGELFF
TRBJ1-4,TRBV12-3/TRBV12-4,CASSSQGGEKLFF
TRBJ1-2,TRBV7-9,CAGVEGPGYTF
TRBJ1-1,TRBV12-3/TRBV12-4,CASSIREDTEAFF
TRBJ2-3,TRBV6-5,CASSPGGNTDTQYF
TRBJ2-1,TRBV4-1,CASSQVGQFSYNEQFF
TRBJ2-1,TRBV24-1,CATSDILAGGPDEQFF
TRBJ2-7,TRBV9,CASSVEFRYSRHEYF
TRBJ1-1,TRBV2,CASSGGPLNTEAFF
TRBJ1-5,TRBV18,CASSPGTDNQPQHF
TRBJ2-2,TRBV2,CASSGQGGDTGELFF
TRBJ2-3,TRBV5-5,CASSSLAGSTDTQYF